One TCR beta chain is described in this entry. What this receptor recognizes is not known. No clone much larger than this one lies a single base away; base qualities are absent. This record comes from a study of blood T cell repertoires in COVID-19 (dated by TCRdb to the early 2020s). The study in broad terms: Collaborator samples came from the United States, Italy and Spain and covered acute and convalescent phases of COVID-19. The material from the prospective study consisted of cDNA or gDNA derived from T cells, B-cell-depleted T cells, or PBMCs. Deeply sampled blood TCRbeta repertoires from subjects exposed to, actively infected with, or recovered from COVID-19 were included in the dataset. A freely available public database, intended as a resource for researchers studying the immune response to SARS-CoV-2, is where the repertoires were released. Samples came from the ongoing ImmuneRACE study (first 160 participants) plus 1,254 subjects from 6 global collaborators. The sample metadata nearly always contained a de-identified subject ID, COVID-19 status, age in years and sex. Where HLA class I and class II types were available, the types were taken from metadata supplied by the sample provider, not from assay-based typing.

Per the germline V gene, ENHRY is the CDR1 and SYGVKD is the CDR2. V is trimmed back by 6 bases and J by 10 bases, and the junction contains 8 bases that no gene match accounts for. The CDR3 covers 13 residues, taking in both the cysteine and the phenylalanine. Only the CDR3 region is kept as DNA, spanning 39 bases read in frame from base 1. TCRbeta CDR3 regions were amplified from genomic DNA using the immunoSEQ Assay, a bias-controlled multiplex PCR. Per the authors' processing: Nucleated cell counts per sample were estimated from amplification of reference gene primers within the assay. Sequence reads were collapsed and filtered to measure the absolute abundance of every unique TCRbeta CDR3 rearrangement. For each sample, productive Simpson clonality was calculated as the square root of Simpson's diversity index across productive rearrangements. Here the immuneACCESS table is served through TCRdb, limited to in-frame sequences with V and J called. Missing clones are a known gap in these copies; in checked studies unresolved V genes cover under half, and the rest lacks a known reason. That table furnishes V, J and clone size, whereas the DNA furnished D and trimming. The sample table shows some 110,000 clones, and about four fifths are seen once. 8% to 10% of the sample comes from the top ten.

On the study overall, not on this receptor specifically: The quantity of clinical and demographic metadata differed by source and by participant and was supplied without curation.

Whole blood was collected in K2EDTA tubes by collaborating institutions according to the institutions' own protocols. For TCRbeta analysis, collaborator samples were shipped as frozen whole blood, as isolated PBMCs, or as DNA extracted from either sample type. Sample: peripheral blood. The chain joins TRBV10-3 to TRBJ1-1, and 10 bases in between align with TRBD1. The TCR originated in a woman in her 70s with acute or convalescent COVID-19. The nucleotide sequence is TGTGCCATCAGGTTCCAGACAGGGGGCACAGCTTTCTTT. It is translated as CAIRFQTGGTAFF.